The table lists the clone carrying this TCR beta chain with many counts. Its specificity is not known. Library preparation for TCR beta used quantitative 5'-RACE with molecular barcodes. Using its own MiXCR run on the 5' RACE reads, TCRdb lists one record per CDR3 protein. There are some 71,000 distinct CDR3 sequences in the sample; approximately 5.3% occur only once, and over 2% lies in the top ten. This record comes from a study of CD8 T cells in ankylosing spondylitis. The study, taken as a whole, reports: Roughly 8 highly homologous variants made up a TCR beta motif that seemed to typify ankylosing spondylitis blood. Significantly higher representation of disease-linked clones was reported for matched ankylosing spondylitis synovial fluid. Reactive arthritis synovial fluid and blood were previously reported to contain some motif variants.

Germline CDR1 SGDLS, CDR2 YYNGEE. The CDR3 loop spans 15 amino acids. Trimming took 2 bases from V and 1 from J, leaving 9 bases between them. The chain couples TRBV9 to TRBJ1-4; no clear D. Sequencing was carried out using blood, either unsorted or a sorted T cell fraction (not recorded which). The source of this sequence is a male donor with ankylosing spondylitis or in good health (not recorded which). CDR3 sequence: CASSVSTGTNEKLFF. For the CDR3, the DNA is TGTGCCAGCAGCGTTTCGACGGGAACTAATGAAAAACTGTTTTTT.